Shown below are 12 T cell receptor beta chains from a single sample sequenced in a study of patients and donors after allogeneic stem cell transplantation (dated by TCRdb to 2018 to 2021). The library came from RT-PCR. Sequencing was performed on a NextSeq 550. In-frame beta chains were kept once TCRdb had trimmed the public reads at Q25 with fastp and called clones with MiXCR. Rows are unified per CDR3 protein, each entry keeping the most common DNA and genes. The sample table holds more than 150,000 distinct CDR3 sequences, of which about a quarter were seen once. 25% to 30% of the sample rests with the top ten. Specimen: blood, either unsorted or a sorted T cell fraction (not recorded which). The receptors here all came from a human donor who was either an allogeneic HSCT recipient or a stem cell or donor lymphocyte infusion donor (not recorded which). It is not recorded whose cells these are; they may come from a transplant donor.

This clonotype was detected a few times. J is TRBJ1-2 and V is TRBV20-1, with D unresolved. The V end was cut by 0 bases, the J end by 8 bases, with 16 bases between. The germline CDR1 and CDR2 sequences are DFQATT and SNEGSKA (reference sequence). The CDR3 runs to 14 residues. The CDR3 nucleotides read TGCAGTGCTAGAGATGCAGGCCCCCGGGGAGGCTACACCTTC. Translated: CSARDAGPRGGYTF.

This clonotype showed up just a few times. The rearrangement joins TRBV5-5 to TRBJ1-6; D is ambiguous. V dropped 4 bases and J dropped 5 bases, with 10 bases sitting between them. CDR1 is SGHKS, CDR2 YYEKEE, per germline (reference sequence). The length of the CDR3 is 14 residues. CDR3 nucleotides: TGTGCCAGCAGCCCAGCCTGGGATAATTCACCCCTCCACTTT. The encoded protein is CASSPAWDNSPLHF.

The chain joins TRBV20-1 to TRBJ2-3, with 11 bases aligning to TRBD2. The V and J ends lost 2 bases and 4 bases, in that order; junction bases with no gene match: 14. The CDR3 covers 18 residues. CDR1 and CDR2 (germline): DFQATT, SNEGSKA (reference sequence). CDR3 sequence: CSARSSGGPSQVPDTQYF. For the CDR3, the DNA is TGCAGTGCTAGATCTAGCGGGGGGCCTTCACAAGTGCCAGATACGCAGTATTTT.

Note on this clonotype: A much larger clone lies one base from this, so it may be a read error. The chain employs TRBV12-3 or TRBV12-4 and TRBJ1-1; 9 nucleotides agree with TRBD1. CDR3 length equals 15 residues. Trimming took 5 bases from V and 1 from J; bases not matched to a gene: 5. CDR3: CASSRDRATNTEAFF. The DNA of the CDR3 is TGTGCCAGCAGTCGGGACAGGGCCACGAACACTGAAGCTTTCTTT.

This clonotype was observed a handful of times. The chain has TRBV12-5 and TRBJ1-1; TRBD1 is a possible D gene (5 bases). CDR1 LGHNT and CDR2 FRNRAP come from the germline V gene. Trimming pared 1 base from V and 6 bases from J, leaving 9 bases between. The CDR3 extends over 13 amino acids. CDR3 residues: CASGLETGSEAFF. The CDR3 nucleotides are TGTGCTAGTGGTTTGGAAACAGGATCTGAAGCTTTCTTT.

In its sample, this clonotype was seen a few times. CDR3 loop: CASQEAGRGTEAFF. The CDR3 coding sequence is TGTGCCAGCCAAGAGGCAGGGAGGGGCACTGAAGCTTTCTTT. The rearrangement joins TRBV11-2 to TRBJ1-1, with D perhaps TRBD1 (5 bases). Germline V lookup: CDR1 SGHAT, CDR2 FQNNGV. The CDR3 is made up of 14 amino acids. V lost 8 bases and J lost 4, with 17 bases in between.

The CDR3 DNA reads TGCGCCAGCAGTCAGCCAGAAACCCAAGAGACCCAGTACTTC. It is translated as CASSQPETQETQYF. This chain links TRBV5-1 with TRBJ2-5; no clear D gene. The germline V gene has CDR1 SGHRS and CDR2 YFSETQ. Trimming removed 5 bases at V and 1 base at J, with 12 bases between. The CDR3 length is 14 residues.

This clonotype has just a few counts. This chain connects TRBV7-3 to TRBJ2-3, with 7 bases identical to TRBD2. Per germline, CDR1 SGHTA and CDR2 FQGTGA. V shed 1 base and J 5 bases; nucleotides not matched to a gene: 3. CDR3 length: 14 amino acids. The CDR3 spells CASSLMSGGDTQYF. The CDR3 DNA reads as TGTGCCAGCAGCTTAATGTCGGGAGGAGATACGCAGTATTTT. The variable domain in full, completed from reference TRBV7-3 and TRBJ2-3, reads GAGVSQTPSNKVTEKGKYVELRCDPISGHTALYWYRQSLGQGPEFLIYFQGTGAADDSGLPNDRFFAVRPEGSVSTLKIQRTERGDSAVYLCASSLMSGGDTQYFGPGTRLTVL.

The genes are TRBV6-2 or TRBV6-3 and TRBJ1-1; D possibly corresponds to TRBD1 (6 bases). The CDR3 covers 15 residues. Germline loops: CDR1 MNHEY, CDR2 SVGEGT. Trimming pared 0 bases from V and 8 bases from J, leaving 16 bases between. The CDR3 DNA follows: TGTGCCAGCAGTTACTCCTCTTCGACAGGCCCAGAAGCTTTCTTT. It is translated as CASSYSSSTGPEAFF.

This clonotype was counted a few times. V gene TRBV12-3 or TRBV12-4 combines with J gene TRBJ2-1; D possibly corresponds to TRBD2 (5 bases). Trimming took 7 bases from V and 0 from J, leaving 13 bases between them. There are 15 residues in the CDR3. The CDR3 DNA reads as TGTGCCAGCACCAAGGACTCCGGCTCCTACAATGAGCAGTTCTTC. Protein sequence: CASTKDSGSYNEQFF.

CDR3: CASSFSREGDTQYF. For the CDR3, the DNA is TGTGCCAGCAGCTTCTCTAGGGAGGGAGATACGCAGTATTTT. J is TRBJ2-3 and V is TRBV7-9, with 7 bases lining up with TRBD2. In germline, CDR1 is SEHNR, CDR2 FQNEAQ (reference sequence). The CDR3 length is 14 residues. Trimming removed 3 bases from V and 5 bases from J; junction bases left unmatched: 5.

This clonotype was found a few times. V gene TRBV12-3 or TRBV12-4 combines with J gene TRBJ1-5; D is undetermined. The germline V and J ends were trimmed by 5 bases and 4 bases, with 9 bases remaining between them. The CDR3 has 13 residues. CDR3 sequence reads: CASSRNHNQPQHF. DNA for the CDR3: TGTGCCAGCAGTCGGAATCATAATCAGCCCCAGCATTTT.